This T cell receptor beta chain was retrieved from a study of blood T cell repertoires in COVID-19. In the study overall: T cells, B-cell-depleted T cells, or PBMCs supplied cDNA or gDNA.

Here immunoSEQ multiplex PCR was the method, and the copy in TCRdb shows in-frame clones only, minus some. The sample has about 230,000 clones; over 80% are singletons. CDR1 LNHDA and CDR2 SQIVND come from the germline V gene (reference sequence). The germline V and J ends were trimmed by 0 bases and 3 bases, with 15 bases remaining between them. This CDR3 is 16 amino acids long. The receptor's source is a man in his forties with acute or convalescent COVID-19. The sample taken for sequencing was peripheral blood. The rearrangement uses TRBV19 and TRBJ2-7; TRBD1 might be the D (5 bases). The CDR3 loop is CASSIDGREGVYEQYF. The DNA of the CDR3 is TGTGCCAGTAGTATAGACGGCAGGGAAGGCGTCTACGAGCAGTACTTC.